This entry lists 25 T cell receptor beta chains sequenced from one sample in a study of shared clonotypes between healthy human individuals. The method was immunoSEQ multiplex PCR; TCRdb's version includes in-frame clones alone and lacks a portion of them. The table has some 530,000 clones, more than 65% seen once. Sample: PBMCs. Receptor source: a middle-aged woman in good health. Some clones in this sample may be carry-over from other donors' samples.

This chain links TRBV27 with TRBJ2-1; D is perhaps TRBD2 (5 bases). The CDR3 loop spans 17 amino acids. The germline V gene has CDR1 MNHEY and CDR2 SMNVEV (reference sequence). V was clipped by 4 bases and J by 4 bases, with 20 bases between them. CDR3 sequence (DNA): TGTGCCAGCAGTTCCTCGGTCTTCGGTACTAGTTACAATGAGCAGTTCTTC. Its translation is CASSSSVFGTSYNEQFF.

The chain joins TRBV18 to TRBJ2-2; 9 bases are a match to TRBD2. Looked up from germline, CDR1 is KGHSH and CDR2 is LQKENI. The trim removed 3 bases at V and 6 bases at J, leaving 2 bases unmatched. The CDR3 covers 14 residues. In nucleotides, the CDR3 is TGTGCCAGCTCACCCAGCGGGGGGTCCGGGGAGCTGTTTTTT. As protein: CASSPSGGSGELFF.

For this clone: A far more abundant clone sits one base away, making this likely a read error. In the same sample, other DNA sequences code for this CDR3. The V gene is TRBV30, the J gene TRBJ1-4, with D maybe TRBD1 (5 bases). V lost 5 bases and J lost 8, with 21 bases in between. Germline V lookup: CDR1 GTSNPN, CDR2 SVGIG (reference sequence). The CDR3 extends over 15 amino acids. The CDR3 region has the DNA TGTGCCTGGGGCCCCCAGACGGGGCTTAGGGAAAAACTGTTTTTT. Amino acids: CAWGPQTGLREKLFF.

V and J are TRBV18 and TRBJ1-1; 9 bases map to TRBD1. CDR1 and CDR2 (germline): KGHSH, LQKENI. V gave up 6 bases and J gave up 4 bases; unmatched junction bases: 6. The CDR3 loop spans 14 amino acids. For the CDR3, the DNA is TGTGCCAGCTCGCAGGGACAGGGTGGCACTGAAGCTTTCTTT. Protein product: CASSQGQGGTEAFF.

The chain joins TRBV18 to TRBJ1-1; D unresolved. From germline, CDR1 is KGHSH and CDR2 LQKENI. Trimming took off 1 base at V and 3 bases at J, with 9 bases between the two ends. CDR3 length equals 14 residues. The CDR3 DNA follows: TGTGCCAGCTCACCACGGTCATGGGACACTGAAGCTTTCTTT. Encoded protein: CASSPRSWDTEAFF.

The CDR3 DNA sequence: TGTGCCAGCAGCCCCCGCCCTTCGGGATACACCGGGGAGCTGTTTTTT. This codes for CASSPRPSGYTGELFF. The V and J genes are TRBV7-8 and TRBJ2-2, with D possibly TRBD2 on 5 matching bases. The germline gives CDR1 SGHVS, CDR2 FQNEAQ. The germline V and J ends were trimmed by 5 bases and 3 bases, with 16 bases remaining between them. The CDR3 has 16 residues.

Points on this clone: A far bigger clonotype differs at one base, so this is likely a read error. The V call is TRBV5-1, the J call TRBJ1-5; no clear D. Germline CDR1 is SGHRS and CDR2 is YFSETQ. Trimming cost V 4 bases and J 12 bases, with 17 bases left between them. There are 13 residues in the CDR3. The CDR3 DNA is TGCGCCAGCAGCACGGTCCCAAGCGGAGTCCAGCATTTT. This encodes CASSTVPSGVQHF.

The J gene is TRBJ2-7, the V gene TRBV11-1; 7 positions agree with TRBD2. The CDR3 loop spans 15 amino acids. Germline V lookup: CDR1 SGHAT, CDR2 FQDESV (reference sequence). The V and J ends lost 2 bases and 3 bases, in that order; junction bases with no gene match: 7. The CDR3 nucleotides are TGTGCCAGCAGCTTAACGGCTAGCGGAATCTACGAGCAGTACTTC. Encoded protein: CASSLTASGIYEQYF.

This clone was seen more than once but under ten times. V gene TRBV4-3 combines with J gene TRBJ1-1; 8 bases agree with TRBD1. The CDR3 has 14 amino acids. V was clipped by 1 base and J by 4 bases; unmatched bases: 2. Germline values: CDR1 LGHNA, CDR2 YSLEER. Here the CDR3 reads CASSQVDRGTEAFF. The CDR3 DNA reads TGCGCCAGCAGCCAAGTTGACAGGGGCACTGAAGCTTTCTTT.

About this clone: This likely came from a read error, as a far larger clone is one base away. V usage is TRBV5-1 and J usage is TRBJ2-6; 7 bases are shared with TRBD1. Germline-derived CDR1 and CDR2 are SGHRS and YFSETQ. The CDR3 totals 18 residues. The CDR3 sequence: CASSRDSRGVGGANILTF. The DNA for the CDR3 is TGCGCCAGCAGCAGGGACAGTCGGGGCGTTGGTGGGGCCAACATCCTGACTTTC.

As for this clone: The likely explanation is a read error, given a far larger clone one base away. This chain joins TRBV27 and TRBJ2-7; no clear D gene. The CDR3 is 12 residues long. Looked up from germline, CDR1 is MNHEY and CDR2 is SMNVEV (reference sequence). The ends were cut back, 2 bases at V and 5 bases at J, with 7 bases in the middle. This CDR3 is CASSLNCNEQYF. The CDR3 coding sequence is TGTGCCAGCAGTTTAAACTGCAACGAGCAGTACTTC.

The chain carries TRBV7-9 and TRBJ2-5; 9 bases line up with TRBD2. Germline V lookup: CDR1 SEHNR, CDR2 FQNEAQ (reference sequence). V was clipped by 7 bases and J by 4 bases; unmatched bases: 16. The CDR3 covers 17 residues. The CDR3 loop reads CASTDPPREGLRETQYF. CDR3 nucleotides: TGTGCCAGCACCGATCCCCCGCGGGAGGGCTTACGAGAGACCCAGTACTTC. Looking up the rest from reference TRBV7-9 and TRBJ2-5 gives the full variable domain: DTGVSQNPRHKITKRGQNVTFRCDPISEHNRLYWYRQTLGQGPEFLTYFQNEAQLEKSRLLSDRFSAERPKGSFSTLEIQRTEQGDSAMYLCASTDPPREGLRETQYFGPGTRLLVL.

J is TRBJ2-5 and V is TRBV7-2, with 8 bases that match TRBD2. The CDR3 extends over 15 amino acids. CDR1 is SGHTA and CDR2 is FQGNSA in the germline V gene. With 4 bases clipped from V and 7 bases from J, the junction kept 11 bases outside the gene matches. The CDR3, as DNA: TGTGCCAGCAGCTCCCCGACTAGCGAGAGGGGGACCCAGTACTTC. Translated, it gives CASSSPTSERGTQYF.

This clone appeared once. This rearrangement joins TRBV5-3 to TRBJ2-3, with 9 bases that match TRBD2. TRBV5-3 is an ORF for which the function is uncertain. The CDR3 is 22 residues long. Unmatched junction bases numbered 22, after V lost 2 bases and J lost 0 bases. The CDR3 spells CARSFSGSAPPSYLESTDTQYF. In DNA, the CDR3 is TGTGCCAGAAGCTTTAGCGGGAGTGCCCCCCCATCCTACCTCGAGAGCACAGATACGCAGTATTTT.

The rearrangement joins TRBV6-6 to TRBJ1-1; D call uncertain. The V and J ends lost 4 bases and 1 base respectively, with 7 bases between them. Germline assignment: CDR1 MNHNY and CDR2 SVGAGI (reference sequence). There are 13 residues in the CDR3. CDR3 coding DNA: TGTGCCAGCAGTTCCACCCAGAACACTGAAGCTTTCTTT. Amino acid sequence: CASSSTQNTEAFF.

J is TRBJ1-5 and V is TRBV10-3; tentatively, D is TRBD1 (6 bases). Germline CDR1 ENHRY, CDR2 SYGVKD. This CDR3 is 20 amino acids long. V was pared by 3 bases and J by 0 bases, with 24 bases between. In DNA, the CDR3 is TGTGCCATCAGTGACCCTACCAGAGGCAGGGGCGATTATAGCAATCAGCCCCAGCATTTT. Translation gives CAISDPTRGRGDYSNQPQHF.

This clone was detected ten times or more. This chain links TRBV5-5 with TRBJ2-2, with 10 bases that match TRBD2. The ends lost 3 bases at V and 1 base at J; junction bases unmatched: 0. The germline CDR1 and CDR2 sequences are SGHKS and YYEKEE (reference sequence). The CDR3 has 15 amino acids. The DNA for the CDR3 is TGTGCCAGCAGCTGGACTAGCGGGAACACCGGGGAGCTGTTTTTT. Its translation is CASSWTSGNTGELFF.

This clone was detected only a few times. The chain has TRBV27 and TRBJ1-5; 7 nucleotides agree with TRBD1. Germline CDR1 and CDR2: MNHEY and SMNVEV (reference sequence). The trim removed 2 bases at V and 4 bases at J, leaving 11 bases unmatched. The CDR3 loop spans 17 amino acids. CDR3 in amino acids: CASSLRAPGQTNQPQHF. Written as DNA, the CDR3 is TGTGCCAGCAGTTTACGGGCGCCGGGACAGACTAATCAGCCCCAGCATTTT.

On this clone itself: A far larger clone is only one base removed, so a read error is likely. The chain carries TRBV4-3 and TRBJ2-7; 7 bases map to TRBD2. The CDR3 sequence is 14 residues long. The V gene end was trimmed by 4 bases and the J gene end by 2 bases; junction bases not matched to a gene: 5. Germline CDR1 reads LGHNA; CDR2 reads YSLEER. CDR3 in DNA: TGCGCCAGCAGCCTAGGGAGCGGGGCCTACGAGCAGTACTTC. Its translation is CASSLGSGAYEQYF.

The chain joins TRBV9 to TRBJ2-5, with D possibly matching TRBD2 (6 bases). With 5 bases removed from V and 3 bases from J, the gap between germline ends came to 8 bases. This CDR3 has 12 residues. Germline CDR1 SGDLS, CDR2 YYNGEE. This CDR3 reads CASRGTEETQYF. The DNA for the CDR3 is TGTGCCAGCAGAGGGACTGAAGAGACCCAGTACTTC.

This clone showed up many times. This sample also contains other DNA sequences that code for the same CDR3. V usage is TRBV11-2 and J usage is TRBJ2-2; D call uncertain. Between the trimmed V and J ends, which lost 2 bases and 1 base, there was a span of 5 bases. The CDR3 consists of 14 residues. The germline gives CDR1 SGHAT, CDR2 FQNNGV. The DNA of the CDR3 is TGTGCCAGCAGCTTATTTCAGAACACCGGGGAGCTGTTTTTT. Translating it yields CASSLFQNTGELFF.

The J gene is TRBJ2-3, the V gene TRBV11-2; D is uncertain. Germline-derived CDR1 and CDR2 are SGHAT and FQNNGV. V lost 3 bases and J 0 bases, leaving 7 bases between the germline ends. This CDR3 contains 14 residues. CDR3 amino acids: CASSLVLSTDTQYF. The CDR3 DNA follows: TGTGCCAGCAGCTTGGTCTTGAGCACAGATACGCAGTATTTT.

This clone has ten or more counts. The genes are TRBV28 and TRBJ2-6; 7 nucleotides line up with TRBD1. Losses at the gene ends were 6 bases for V and 0 bases for J; bases not matched to a gene: 8. There are 17 residues in the CDR3. The germline V gene has CDR1 MDHEN and CDR2 SYDVKM. The CDR3 region is CASSSGGSNSGANVLTF. The CDR3 DNA follows: TGTGCCAGCAGCTCAGGGGGAAGTAACTCTGGGGCCAACGTCCTGACTTTC.

Worth noting for this clone: This sequence is one base from a far larger clone and is likely a read error. V gene TRBV30 combines with J gene TRBJ1-2; D unclear. CDR3 length: 15 residues. CDR1 and CDR2 (germline): GTSNPN, SVGIG (reference sequence). Here the CDR3 DNA reads TGTGCCTGGAGTGAGGTCAGGAACAAGAACTATGGCCACACCTTC. Its translation is CAWSEVRNKNYGHTF. Drawing the rest from reference TRBV30 and TRBJ1-2, the complete variable domain is SQTIHQWPATLVQPVGSPLSLECTVEGTSNPNLYWYRQAAGRGLQLLFYSVGIGQISSEVPQNLSASRPQDRQFILSSKKLLLSDSGFYLCAWSEVRNKNYGHTFGSGTRLTVV.

The chain employs TRBV7-8 and TRBJ1-1, with 7 bases that match TRBD1. Germline V gene lookup returns CDR1 SGHVS and CDR2 FQNEAQ. The CDR3 length is 15 residues. The V gene end was trimmed by 4 bases and the J gene end by 0 bases; junction bases not matched to a gene: 5. The CDR3 loop reads CASSSYRGLNTEAFF. CDR3 nucleotides: TGTGCCAGCAGCTCCTACAGGGGTCTGAACACTGAAGCTTTCTTT.